The T cell receptor (beta chain) described here comes from a study of CD8 T cells in ankylosing spondylitis. Making use of molecular barcodes, quantitative 5'-RACE generated TCR beta libraries. TCRdb ran MiXCR on the 5' RACE reads and lists one entry per CDR3 protein. The table lists roughly 220,000 distinct CDR3 sequences, about 10% of them singletons. The CDR3 runs 14 residues. V was pared by 7 bases and J by 3 bases, with 4 bases of the junction left unmatched. Germline V CDR1 and CDR2: SGHTA, FQGNSA. V usage is TRBV7-2 and J usage is TRBJ2-3; 10 bases map to TRBD1. The sequenced sample was blood, either unsorted or a sorted T cell fraction (not recorded which). This clonotype was obtained from a male donor with ankylosing spondylitis or in good health (not recorded which). The CDR3 DNA reads TGTGCCAGCAAAGACAGGGGGCATACAGATACGCAGTATTTT. Its protein is CASKDRGHTDTQYF. The variable domain in full, with the rest retrieved from reference TRBV7-2 and TRBJ2-3, is GAGVSQSPSNKVTEKGKDVELRCDPISGHTALYWYRQSLGQGLEFLIYFQGNSAPDKSGLPSDRFSAERTGGSVSTLTIQRTQQEDSAVYLCASKDRGHTDTQYFGPGTRLTVL.